The 32 T cell receptor beta chains listed next were all sequenced from one sample in a study of blood T cells in healthy people across ages. The second PCR ran roughly 6 to 12 cycles with a sample-barcoded 5' primer and J-beta primers. TCRdb fed the 5' RACE reads into MiXCR, producing one record per CDR3 protein. The data contain approximately 960,000 distinct CDR3 sequences, roughly 29% of them singletons. The same sample was also studied in work on T cells of mothers and their children.

The sample taken for sequencing was blood. The receptors derive from a woman in her thirties or forties in good health.

This clonotype has ten or more counts. The rearrangement joins TRBV20-1 to TRBJ2-7; D not certain. In germline, CDR1 is DFQATT, CDR2 SNEGSKA (reference sequence). V dropped 5 bases and J dropped 0 bases, with 17 bases sitting between them. This CDR3 region has 15 residues. DNA of the CDR3: TGCAGTGCTCACCGATACTCAGGTCTCTCCTACGAGCAGTACTTC. Amino acids: CSAHRYSGLSYEQYF.

This rearrangement joins TRBV29-1 to TRBJ1-1; D may be TRBD1 (6 bases). Germline CDR1 is SQVTM and CDR2 is ANQGSEA. The V and J ends lost 7 bases and 2 bases respectively, with 14 bases between them. The CDR3 is 13 amino acids. The CDR3 bases are TGCAGCGCAGCCAGGGGATTCAACACTGAAGCTTTCTTT. Amino acids: CSAARGFNTEAFF.

This clonotype has a handful of counts. CDR3 nucleotide sequence: TGCGCCAGCAGCTTTTACAAAGTCGACACTGAAGCTTTCTTT. Protein sequence: CASSFYKVDTEAFF. The chain combines TRBV5-1 with TRBJ1-1; D gene unclear. This CDR3 has 14 amino acids. The germline V gene has CDR1 SGHRS and CDR2 YFSETQ. With 2 bases removed from V and 3 bases from J, the gap between germline ends came to 11 bases.

This chain uses TRBV3-1 with TRBJ2-1; 12 positions match TRBD2. With the DNA end fitting TRBJ2-7 better, the J assignment may be wrong. Germline V gene sequence: CDR1 LGHDT, CDR2 YNNKEL (reference sequence). The CDR3 loop spans 21 amino acids. The CDR3 region has the DNA TGTGCCAGCAGCCAATCAATTGGGACTAGCGGGCCCAGGAGCTCCTACAATGAGCAGTACTTC. It specifies CASSQSIGTSGPRSSYNEQYF.

This chain connects TRBV7-3 to TRBJ2-5; D might be TRBD1 (8 bases). Trimming cost V 5 bases and J 2 bases, with 15 bases left between them. The CDR3 sequence is 15 residues long. CDR1 and CDR2 (germline): SGHTA, FQGTGA. The CDR3 is CASSRTGGAQETQYF. DNA for the CDR3: TGTGCCAGCAGCCGCACAGGGGGGGCACAAGAGACCCAGTACTTC.

The genes are TRBV20-1 and TRBJ2-3, with no clear D. Germline values: CDR1 DFQATT, CDR2 SNEGSKA (reference sequence). This CDR3 has 14 residues. V gave up 6 bases and J gave up 2 bases, with 15 bases separating them. CDR3 DNA: TGCAGTGCCCGAAGGTCTATAGACACAGATACGCAGTATTTT. Protein product: CSARRSIDTDTQYF.

This chain links TRBV4-3 with TRBJ2-2; D is possibly TRBD1 or TRBD2 (5 bases each). Germline V gives CDR1 LGHNA, CDR2 YSLEER. CDR3 length: 15 amino acids. The ends were cut back, 6 bases at V and 3 bases at J, with 14 bases in the middle. CDR3 DNA: TGCGCCAGCAGTCCGGGGCTAGCAGACACCGGGGAGCTGTTTTTT. Translating it yields CASSPGLADTGELFF.

This clonotype was detected only a few times. The gene calls are TRBV20-1 and TRBJ1-4; TRBD1 matches at 8 bases. With 0 bases clipped from V and 2 bases from J, the junction kept 5 bases outside the gene matches. The V gene's germline CDR1 is DFQATT and CDR2 SNEGSKA (reference sequence). This CDR3 has 16 residues. The CDR3 region is CSARDSDRGTNEKLFF. The CDR3 region has the DNA TGCAGTGCTAGAGACTCAGACAGGGGCACTAATGAAAAACTGTTTTTT.

There are a few counts of this clonotype. The chain has TRBV28 and TRBJ1-2; D call uncertain. The CDR3 contains 13 residues. Trimming shortened V by 0 bases and J by 8 bases, and 10 bases separated the two germline ends. Germline CDR1 is MDHEN and CDR2 is SYDVKM. The CDR3 DNA is TGTGCCAGCAGTTTATGGGTCTCGAGGGGCTACACCTTC. Protein sequence: CASSLWVSRGYTF.

The sample holds many counts of this clonotype. The rearrangement joins TRBV6-6 to TRBJ2-7; no clear D gene. The germline V gene has CDR1 MNHNY and CDR2 SVGAGI (reference sequence). The CDR3 covers 12 residues. Trimming took off 7 bases at V and 3 bases at J, with 10 bases between the two ends. In DNA form, the CDR3 reads TGTGCCAGCAACGACCCAGGCTACGAGCAGTACTTC. Its translation is CASNDPGYEQYF.

This clonotype has just a few counts. DNA for the CDR3: TGTGCCAGCAGATTGAGCACGGCTCGGGAGCAGTACTTC. It specifies CASRLSTAREQYF. The gene calls are TRBV7-2 and TRBJ2-7; D gene unclear. The CDR3 spans 13 residues. V was pared by 6 bases and J by 7 bases, with 16 bases between. The V gene's germline CDR1 is SGHTA and CDR2 FQGNSA. The variable domain in full, completed from reference TRBV7-2 and TRBJ2-7, reads GAGVSQSPSNKVTEKGKDVELRCDPISGHTALYWYRQSLGQGLEFLIYFQGNSAPDKSGLPSDRFSAERTGGSVSTLTIQRTQQEDSAVYLCASRLSTAREQYFGPGTRLTVT.

The gene calls are TRBV6-2 or TRBV6-3 and TRBJ2-7; maybe TRBD2 (5 bases). V was trimmed by 2 bases and J by 11 bases, leaving 19 bases between them. CDR1 MNHEY and CDR2 SVGEGT come from the germline V gene. CDR3 length: 14 residues. The CDR3 sequence is CASSYDLYRGREYF. CDR3 in DNA: TGTGCCAGCAGTTACGACCTATATCGGGGTCGGGAGTACTTC.

This clonotype has a single count. A much bigger clone sits one base away, suggesting this may be a read error. The V gene is TRBV27, the J gene TRBJ1-1; no reliable D call. Trimming removed 6 bases from V and 4 bases from J, with 12 bases in between. CDR3 length equals 13 residues. The germline gives CDR1 MNHEY, CDR2 SMNVEV (reference sequence). CDR3 coding DNA: TGTGCCAGCAGGTTACCGGGAGGCACTGAAGCTTTCTTT. Translating it yields CASRLPGGTEAFF.

This chain joins TRBV6-1 and TRBJ1-6, with D possibly TRBD1 on 5 matching bases. Looked up from germline, CDR1 is MNHNS and CDR2 is SASEGT. This CDR3 region has 15 residues. Trimming pared 4 bases from V and 5 bases from J, leaving 12 bases between. The CDR3 is CASSGGGDDNSPLHF. The CDR3 DNA reads TGTGCCAGCAGTGGCGGGGGAGATGATAATTCACCCCTCCACTTT.

Remarks on this clonotype: A read error may produce the germline difference seen at one junction end. This rearrangement joins TRBV3-1 to TRBJ2-3; D gene uncertain. In germline, CDR1 is LGHDT, CDR2 YNNKEL (reference sequence). This CDR3 is 16 amino acids long. DNA for the CDR3: TGTGCCAACAGCCCTTTTGGGATTAAAGGTACAGATACGCAGTATTTT. This gives the protein CANSPFGIKGTDTQYF.

This clonotype was seen many times. The rearrangement links TRBV29-1 to TRBJ1-2; D is uncertain. The V and J ends lost 4 bases and 7 bases respectively, with 16 bases between them. CDR3 size: 13 residues. Germline lookup yields CDR1 SQVTM and CDR2 ANQGSEA. CDR3 loop: CSVVPSSGSGYTF. DNA of the CDR3: TGCAGCGTTGTACCCTCCAGCGGGTCTGGCTACACCTTC.

This clonotype was seen a handful of times. The chain links TRBV20-1 to TRBJ2-3, with 7 bases identical to TRBD1. J gave up 5 bases and V 2 bases, and 4 bases lay outside the gene matches. The CDR3 totals 13 residues. Germline V gene lookup returns CDR1 DFQATT and CDR2 SNEGSKA (reference sequence). In DNA form, the CDR3 reads TGCAGTGCTAGATCCGGGACAGAAGATACGCAGTATTTT. Translation: CSARSGTEDTQYF.

The chain links TRBV3-1 to TRBJ2-5; 9 bases are shared with TRBD2. The V gene's germline CDR1 is LGHDT and CDR2 YNNKEL (reference sequence). The V gene end was trimmed by 4 bases and the J gene end by 1 base; junction bases not matched to a gene: 10. The CDR3 length is 17 residues. The CDR3: CASSPISLLAGQETQYF. CDR3 DNA sequence: TGTGCCAGCAGCCCTATATCTTTACTAGCGGGCCAAGAGACCCAGTACTTC.

This clonotype was picked up a small number of times. The chain is built from TRBV24-1 and TRBJ1-2, with D perhaps TRBD1 (6 bases). The CDR3 loop spans 14 amino acids. CDR1 is KGHDR, CDR2 SFDVKD, per germline. V lost 5 bases and J lost 7, with 16 bases in between. Here the CDR3 reads CATSGADRKGGYTF. DNA for the CDR3: TGTGCCACCAGTGGCGCGGACAGAAAGGGTGGCTACACCTTC.

Worth noting for this clonotype: Its ends do not fully match the called genes, so a read error is possible. The V call is TRBV5-1, the J call TRBJ2-7; TRBD2 agrees at 7 bases. The CDR3 runs 14 residues. Germline-derived CDR1 and CDR2 are SGHRS and YFSETQ. As DNA, the CDR3 is TGCGTCAGCAGCTCTTCTAGCGGCTCCTACGAGCAGTACTTC. Its protein product is CVSSSSSGSYEQYF.

The V call is TRBV20-1, the J call TRBJ2-5, with D tentatively TRBD1 or TRBD2 (5 bases each). This CDR3 spans 15 amino acids. In germline, CDR1 is DFQATT, CDR2 SNEGSKA (reference sequence). Deletions cut 5 bases from V and 7 bases from J, with 23 bases between. The CDR3 coding sequence is TGCAGTGCTGCCCCAGCAGCAGGGCGGGTGGGGACCCAGTACTTC. It encodes CSAAPAAGRVGTQYF.

This clonotype has more than one count but fewer than ten. The chain uses TRBV29-1 and TRBJ2-2; D remains ambiguous. V was clipped by 4 bases and J by 1 base, with 10 bases between them. CDR1 and CDR2 from the germline V gene are SQVTM and ANQGSEA. CDR3 length: 14 residues. CDR3 amino acids: CSVVLQENTGELFF. The CDR3 coding sequence is TGCAGCGTTGTTCTCCAGGAGAACACCGGGGAGCTGTTTTTT.

This clonotype turned up a few times. The chain links TRBV4-1 to TRBJ2-7; a weak D match, TRBD2 (6 bases). The CDR3 has 14 residues. Germline V gene sequence: CDR1 MGHRA, CDR2 YSYEKL. V was pared by 1 base and J by 7 bases, with 14 bases between. This CDR3 is CASSQVAGAGEQYF. The CDR3, as DNA: TGCGCCAGCAGCCAAGTTGCCGGGGCGGGGGAGCAGTACTTC.

The CDR3 sequence is CSASPERTGGGEQFF. CDR3 bases: TGCAGTGCTAGTCCCGAACGGACAGGGGGCGGTGAGCAGTTCTTC. The chain couples TRBV20-1 to TRBJ2-1; 11 bases are a match to TRBD1. Germline trimming cut 3 bases from V and 9 bases from J; bases unmatched to any gene: 10. CDR3 length: 15 amino acids. Germline V gene sequence: CDR1 DFQATT, CDR2 SNEGSKA (reference sequence).

The chain uses TRBV7-2 and TRBJ2-3; 8 positions match TRBD2. J lost 0 bases, V lost 5 bases, and 10 bases had no gene match. Germline V gives CDR1 SGHTA, CDR2 FQGNSA. CDR3 length equals 17 residues. In DNA form, the CDR3 reads TGTGCCAGCAGCCCCTGGGTAGCGGGGACTAGCACAGATACGCAGTATTTT. It encodes CASSPWVAGTSTDTQYF. The complete variable domain, with remaining parts taken from reference TRBV7-2 and TRBJ2-3, reads GAGVSQSPSNKVTEKGKDVELRCDPISGHTALYWYRQSLGQGLEFLIYFQGNSAPDKSGLPSDRFSAERTGGSVSTLTIQRTQQEDSAVYLCASSPWVAGTSTDTQYFGPGTRLTVL.

V usage is TRBV28 and J usage is TRBJ1-2; 7 bases are shared with TRBD1. The J segment lost 0 bases and the V segment lost 4 bases, leaving 2 bases of the junction unmatched. The CDR3 has 14 amino acids. Germline-derived CDR1 and CDR2 are MDHEN and SYDVKM. The CDR3 bases are TGTGCCAGCAGTTGGGGACAGACTAACTATGGCTACACCTTC. Its protein product is CASSWGQTNYGYTF.

This clonotype is a singleton in its sample. This may be a read error, as it is one base from a much larger clone. The genes are TRBV5-1 and TRBJ2-7; 11 bases map to TRBD2. Germline V gene data show CDR1 as SGHRS and CDR2 as YFSETQ. V gave up 3 bases and J gave up 2 bases; unmatched junction bases: 7. This CDR3 has 16 residues. CDR3: CASSSLAGVLTYEQYF. The DNA of the CDR3 is TGCGCCAGCAGCTCACTAGCGGGGGTCCTAACCTACGAGCAGTACTTC.

The table lists this clonotype with a few counts. The rearrangement uses TRBV7-3 and TRBJ2-2; D perhaps matches TRBD1 (5 bases). The CDR3 is made up of 16 amino acids. The germline CDR1 and CDR2 sequences are SGHTA and FQGTGA. Trimming left V 5 bases short and J 4 bases short, with 17 bases between. The CDR3 loop is CASSRSGRVGTGELFF. The CDR3 nucleotides are TGTGCCAGCAGCCGGAGTGGCAGGGTGGGCACCGGGGAGCTGTTTTTT. The variable domain in full, completed from reference TRBV7-3 and TRBJ2-2, reads GAGVSQTPSNKVTEKGKYVELRCDPISGHTALYWYRQSLGQGPEFLIYFQGTGAADDSGLPNDRFFAVRPEGSVSTLKIQRTERGDSAVYLCASSRSGRVGTGELFFGEGSRLTVL.

This clonotype was recorded many times. The chain joins TRBV5-1 to TRBJ2-6; 9 bases fit TRBD1. J gave up 0 bases and V 4 bases, and 5 bases lay outside the gene matches. The CDR3 extends over 17 amino acids. The germline gives CDR1 SGHRS, CDR2 YFSETQ. The CDR3 coding sequence is TGCGCCAGCAGCGCCGGGACAGGGTCCTCTGGGGCCAACGTCCTGACTTTC. Translation: CASSAGTGSSGANVLTF.

This clonotype occurred a few times. One base away lies a much larger clone, so this may be a sequencing read error. The V and J genes are TRBV5-5 and TRBJ1-6; 7 bases map to TRBD1. The CDR3 spans 20 residues. J gave up 0 bases and V 2 bases, and 14 bases lay outside the gene matches. Per the germline V gene, CDR1 is SGHKS and CDR2 is YYEKEE (reference sequence). CDR3 nucleotides: TGTGCCAGCAGCTTAATCAGGGGGAACTTCCGGGGCTCCTATAATTCACCCCTCCACTTT. It is translated as CASSLIRGNFRGSYNSPLHF.

The V call is TRBV5-5, the J call TRBJ2-1; 8 bases match TRBD2. Germline V gene lookup returns CDR1 SGHKS and CDR2 YYEKEE (reference sequence). This CDR3 spans 15 amino acids. Trimming at V came to 3 bases and at J to 9 bases, leaving 11 bases not matched to a gene. The DNA of the CDR3 is TGTGCCAGCAGCTCAAACCCGGGGGGGGTAGGTGAGCAGTTCTTC. Translating it yields CASSSNPGGVGEQFF.

This clonotype was observed many times. This sequence joins TRBV24-1 and TRBJ1-2; possible D gene TRBD1, 6 bases. Germline-derived CDR1 and CDR2 are KGHDR and SFDVKD. CDR3 length: 14 amino acids. V lost 4 bases and J lost 4, with 12 bases in between. The CDR3 DNA reads as TGTGCCACCAGTGACACCACAGGGTTCTATGGCTACACCTTC. It yields the protein CATSDTTGFYGYTF.